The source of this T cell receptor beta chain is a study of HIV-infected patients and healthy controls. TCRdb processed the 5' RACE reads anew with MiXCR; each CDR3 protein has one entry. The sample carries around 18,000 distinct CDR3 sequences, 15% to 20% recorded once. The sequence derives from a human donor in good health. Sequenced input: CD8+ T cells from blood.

The CDR3 DNA sequence: TGTGCCAGCAGCCCCTATCAAATGGTCGGCTCTGCCGGGGATACGCAGTATTTT. It translates to CASSPYQMVGSAGDTQYF. The rearrangement joins TRBV14 to TRBJ2-3, with unresolved D. The CDR3 runs 18 residues. Germline V gene data show CDR1 as SGHDN and CDR2 as FVKESK. The germline V and J ends were trimmed by 4 bases and 6 bases, with 26 bases remaining between them.